The 11 T cell receptor beta chains listed next were all sequenced from one sample in a study of T cells after somatic rescue of genetic block. Sequencing was performed with immunoSEQ multiplex PCR; in TCRdb, only in-frame clones are kept and a portion is missing. This table has 70,000 or so clones, about 90% appearing once. Sample: peripheral blood mononuclear cells (PBMCs). The receptors shown here come from a man in his forties.

V and J are TRBV28 and TRBJ2-7; D gene uncertain. The V and J ends lost 8 bases and 3 bases respectively, with 8 bases between them. The CDR3 has 11 amino acids. The germline gives CDR1 MDHEN, CDR2 SYDVKM. As DNA, the CDR3 is TGTGCCAGCGGTCGCCGCTACGAGCAGTACTTC. Translating it yields CASGRRYEQYF. Based on the CDR3 plus reference TRBV28 and TRBJ2-7, the full variable domain is DVKVTQSSRYLVKRTGEKVFLECVQDMDHENMFWYRQDPGLGLRLIYFSYDVKMKEKGDIPEGYSVSREKKERFSLILESASTNQTSMYLCASGRRYEQYFGPGTRLTVT.

The V gene is TRBV5-1, the J gene TRBJ2-7, with D unclear. Trimming removed 4 bases at V and 7 bases at J, with 21 bases between. Germline values: CDR1 SGHRS, CDR2 YFSETQ. CDR3 length equals 15 residues. For the CDR3, the DNA is TGCGCCAGCAGCCGCTGGGAAAACGTCCTGGGGGAGCAGTACTTC. Translation gives CASSRWENVLGEQYF.

This clone showed up just once. The chain joins TRBV4-2 to TRBJ1-3, with a weak D call TRBD1 (5 bases). Germline lookup yields CDR1 LGHNA and CDR2 YNFKEQ. Trimming removed 5 bases at V and 4 bases at J, with 24 bases between. This CDR3 contains 18 residues. This CDR3 is CASSKEMLRQGSGNTIYF. The CDR3 DNA is TGTGCCAGCAGCAAGGAGATGTTGCGGCAGGGATCAGGAAACACCATATATTTT.

The genes are TRBV6-1 and TRBJ2-7; D call uncertain. The germline V gene has CDR1 MNHNS and CDR2 SASEGT. Deletions cut 5 bases from V and 5 bases from J, with 7 bases between. CDR3 length: 11 residues. CDR3 in DNA: TGTGCCAGCAGTTACACAGACGAGCAGTACTTC. Translation gives CASSYTDEQYF.

The chain has TRBV25-1 and TRBJ1-4, with D tentatively TRBD1 (5 bases). This CDR3 has 15 amino acids. The germline V gene encodes CDR1 MGHDK and CDR2 SYGVNS. Trimming removed 4 bases at V and 4 bases at J, with 13 bases between. The CDR3 nucleotides read TGTGCCAGCAGTGGTGCCCCGGGACTTAATGAAAAACTGTTTTTT. This codes for CASSGAPGLNEKLFF.

This chain connects TRBV6-5 to TRBJ1-2; maybe TRBD1 (5 bases). The V end was cut by 2 bases, the J end by 5 bases, with 12 bases between. The CDR3 totals 14 residues. Germline assignment: CDR1 MNHEY and CDR2 SVGAGI. The CDR3 reads CASSYGRVGYGYTF. Written as DNA, the CDR3 is TGTGCCAGCAGTTACGGCAGGGTTGGGTATGGCTACACCTTC.

The chain couples TRBV4-2 to TRBJ2-1; 9 bases align to TRBD2. The ends lost 1 base at V and 10 bases at J; junction bases unmatched: 5. The CDR3 totals 14 residues. Germline CDR1 LGHNA, CDR2 YNFKEQ. The CDR3 DNA follows: TGTGCCAGCAGCCAAGGTAGCGGGAGATGGGAGCAGTTCTTC. Translated, it gives CASSQGSGRWEQFF.

The chain couples TRBV7-9 to TRBJ2-7; 9 bases match TRBD2. Trimming removed 2 bases from V and 2 bases from J; junction bases left unmatched: 7. Germline V gene sequence: CDR1 SEHNR, CDR2 FQNEAQ (reference sequence). The CDR3 totals 16 residues. Here the CDR3 DNA reads TGTGCCAGCAGCTTACCCGGATCTAGCGGGACCTACGAGCAGTACTTC. It yields the protein CASSLPGSSGTYEQYF.

This rearrangement joins TRBV28 to TRBJ2-7, with 7 bases aligning to TRBD2. The CDR3 covers 13 residues. CDR1 and CDR2 (germline): MDHEN, SYDVKM. Trimming took 6 bases from V and 0 from J; bases not matched to a gene: 2. CDR3 loop: CASSREVSYEQYF. The CDR3 coding sequence is TGTGCCAGCAGCCGGGAGGTCTCCTACGAGCAGTACTTC.

V gene TRBV5-4 combines with J gene TRBJ1-1; 7 nucleotides align to TRBD1. Trimming at V came to 3 bases and at J to 5 bases, leaving 7 bases not matched to a gene. Germline V CDR1 and CDR2: SGHNT, YYREEE (reference sequence). CDR3 length equals 14 residues. Here the CDR3 reads CASSSGTAGTEAFF. As DNA, the CDR3 is TGTGCCAGCAGCTCAGGGACAGCCGGGACTGAAGCTTTCTTT.

This chain joins TRBV21-1 and TRBJ2-7. TRBV21-1 is a recognized pseudogene. This CDR3 has 11 residues. CDR3 sequence reads: CASPGPHEQYF. DNA for the CDR3: TGTGCCAGTCCGGGGCCCCACGAGCAGTACTTC.